Listed below are T cell receptor beta chains from one sample, sequenced in a study of T cell clonotyping in hematopoietic cell transplantation. Sequencing used immunoSEQ multiplex PCR; TCRdb keeps in-frame clones, though not all of them. The top ten hold roughly 2.2% of the sample, which has approximately 9,000 clones, approximately 96% seen once. The sequencing used peripheral blood mononuclear cells, collected 100 days after allogeneic stem cell transplant. These receptors were taken from a male patient aged 55 to 69 who had an allogeneic stem cell transplant from a related donor, so the T cells may come from the graft donor. Some clones in this sample may be carry-over from other donors' samples. Both conserved end residues are part of each CDR3. A D gene is named only where the DNA matches it firmly. Clone size is given for some rows only: seen once, a few or many times, or a class if the clone is expanded.

J: TRBJ2-7; D: .; V: TRBV6-1; size: .; DNA: TGTGCCAGCAGTGAAGGGAAGTACGAGCAGTACTTC; CDR3: CASSEGKYEQYF
J: TRBJ2-7; D: .; V: TRBV30; size: .; DNA: TGTGCCTGGAACAGGGAAGCCCCTGGGGAGCAGTACTTC; CDR3: CAWNREAPGEQYF
J: TRBJ2-2; D: TRBD2; V: TRBV4-3; size: .; DNA: TGCGCCAGCAGCCAAGGACTAGCGGGGGGGCAATCCGGGGAGCTGTTTTTT; CDR3: CASSQGLAGGQSGELFF
J: TRBJ2-7; D: .; V: TRBV6-5; size: .; DNA: TGTGCCAGCGGCAGGGGTCCTCCTTCTTCCTACGAGCAGTACTTC; CDR3: CASGRGPPSSYEQYF
J: TRBJ1-2; D: TRBD1; V: TRBV28; size: .; DNA: TGTGCCAGTCTTACAGGGGTCGGCTATGGCTACACCTTC; CDR3: CASLTGVGYGYTF
J: TRBJ2-1; D: TRBD1; V: TRBV5-1; size: .; DNA: TGCGCCAGCAGCTTGGCCGGGACAGGGGATCGTGATGAGCAGTTCTTC; CDR3: CASSLAGTGDRDEQFF
J: TRBJ2-5; D: .; V: TRBV2; size: .; DNA: TGTGCCAGCAGTGAAAGGACTAATCAAGAGACCCAGTACTTC; CDR3: CASSERTNQETQYF
J: TRBJ1-2; D: .; V: TRBV2; size: .; DNA: TGTGCCAGCAGTGGGACAGAGTATGGCTACACCTTC; CDR3: CASSGTEYGYTF
J: TRBJ1-1; D: .; V: TRBV10-1; size: .; DNA: TGCGCCAGCAGTTTGGGCTTCAACACTGAAGCTTTCTTT; CDR3: CASSLGFNTEAFF
J: TRBJ2-7; D: .; V: TRBV29-1; size: .; DNA: TGCAGCGTTGAGACAGGTCTCTCCTACGAGCAGTACTTC; CDR3: CSVETGLSYEQYF
J: TRBJ2-7; D: TRBD1; V: TRBV5-1; size: .; DNA: TGCGCCAGCAGCCCTGGAGACAGGGTGGACGAGCAGTACTTC; CDR3: CASSPGDRVDEQYF
J: TRBJ1-2; D: .; V: TRBV6-5; size: .; DNA: TGTGCCAGCAAGTTAGAGGTGGGACTAAACTATGGCTACACCTTC; CDR3: CASKLEVGLNYGYTF
J: TRBJ2-3; D: .; V: TRBV7-2; size: once; DNA: TGTGCCAGCAGCTTGTCCGGGGATACGCAGTATTTT; CDR3: CASSLSGDTQYF
J: TRBJ1-5; D: TRBD1; V: TRBV28; size: .; DNA: TGTGCCAGCAGGCGCGGGACAGCGGTGAGCAATCAGCCCCAGCATTTT; CDR3: CASRRGTAVSNQPQHF
J: TRBJ1-5; D: .; V: TRBV7-8; size: .; DNA: TGTGCCAGCAGCTTAGCAGGGGCCAATCAGCCCCAGCATTTT; CDR3: CASSLAGANQPQHF
J: TRBJ2-5; D: .; V: TRBV10-3; size: once; DNA: TGTGCCATCAGTGAAGTAGCGGACATACAAGAGACCCAGTACTTC; CDR3: CAISEVADIQETQYF
J: TRBJ1-6; D: .; V: TRBV7-2; size: .; DNA: TGTGCCAGCAGCTTACAGGGGAGGGATTCACCCCTCCACTTT; CDR3: CASSLQGRDSPLHF
J: TRBJ1-1; D: .; V: TRBV11-3; size: .; DNA: TGTGCCAGCAGCGCGGTTACAGGGAACACTGAAGCTTTCTTT; CDR3: CASSAVTGNTEAFF
J: TRBJ2-5; D: TRBD1; V: TRBV4-3; size: .; DNA: TGCGCCAGCAGCCAAGATCCAGGGGGTGGAGAGACCCAGTACTTC; CDR3: CASSQDPGGGETQYF
J: TRBJ2-7; D: .; V: TRBV7-8; size: .; DNA: TGTGCCAGCAGCTTGGGATACTACGAGCAGTACTTC; CDR3: CASSLGYYEQYF
J: TRBJ2-5; D: TRBD2; V: TRBV28; size: .; DNA: TGTGCGGTTAGCGGGGCCCTCCGTGAGACCCAGTACTTC; CDR3: CAVSGALRETQYF
J: TRBJ1-2; D: TRBD1; V: TRBV7-9; size: .; DNA: TGTGCCAGCAGCCCGGACAGGGAGGCCTATGGCTACACCTTC; CDR3: CASSPDREAYGYTF
J: TRBJ2-7; D: .; V: TRBV4-1; size: .; DNA: TGCGCCAGCAGCCAAGTCAGGCAGGGGTACTACGAGCAGTACTTC; CDR3: CASSQVRQGYYEQYF
J: TRBJ1-2; D: .; V: TRBV30; size: .; DNA: TGTGCCTGGAGTCTGGGTATTAACTATGGCTACACCTTC; CDR3: CAWSLGINYGYTF
J: TRBJ1-5; D: .; V: TRBV28; size: .; DNA: TGTGCCAGCAGTTTAGGCGGCCACAATCAGCCCCAGCATTTT; CDR3: CASSLGGHNQPQHF
J: TRBJ2-7; D: .; V: TRBV5-1; size: .; DNA: TGCGCCAGCAGCTTTAGGGTTCCAGGGGCCCACGAGCAGTACTTC; CDR3: CASSFRVPGAHEQYF
J: TRBJ1-3; D: TRBD1; V: TRBV4-1; size: .; DNA: TGCGCCAGCAGCCAAACAGGGGTTGGAAACACCATATATTTT; CDR3: CASSQTGVGNTIYF
J: TRBJ1-6; D: .; V: TRBV7-2; size: few; DNA: TGTGCCAGCAGCTTAGAGTTCAGGGGCAGATCACCCCTCCACTTT; CDR3: CASSLEFRGRSPLHF
J: TRBJ2-7; D: .; V: TRBV5-4; size: .; DNA: TGTGCCAGCAGCCCGACAGCAGGCTACGAGCAGTACTTC; CDR3: CASSPTAGYEQYF
J: TRBJ1-5; D: .; V: TRBV7-8; size: .; DNA: TGTGCCAGCAGCTTAGACGCGGCGAATCAGCCCCAGCATTTT; CDR3: CASSLDAANQPQHF
J: TRBJ1-1; D: .; V: TRBV13; size: .; DNA: TGTGCCAGCAGCCACCTACTGGGGGACACTGAAGCTTTCTTT; CDR3: CASSHLLGDTEAFF
J: TRBJ1-4; D: .; V: TRBV2; size: .; DNA: TGTGCCAGCAGTGAACCTTCTCCTGAAAAACTGTTTTTT; CDR3: CASSEPSPEKLFF
J: TRBJ2-3; D: .; V: TRBV28; size: .; DNA: TGTGCCAGCCAGGGGGGAACAGATACGCAGTATTTT; CDR3: CASQGGTDTQYF
J: TRBJ2-1; D: TRBD2; V: TRBV6-5; size: .; DNA: TGTGCCAGCAGGGCGGGGGGGCCGTACAATGAGCAGTTCTTC; CDR3: CASRAGGPYNEQFF
J: TRBJ1-2; D: .; V: TRBV2; size: once; DNA: TGTGCCAGCAGTGATCACTTTGGCTACACCTTC; CDR3: CASSDHFGYTF
J: TRBJ2-2; D: .; V: TRBV27; size: .; DNA: TGTGCCAGCAGTCTGGGCTGGTTGACCGGGGAGCTGTTTTTT; CDR3: CASSLGWLTGELFF
J: TRBJ1-2; D: .; V: TRBV2; size: once; DNA: TGTGCCGGGACGTCGTCGGGGTATGGCTACACCTTC; CDR3: CAGTSSGYGYTF
J: TRBJ1-1; D: TRBD1; V: TRBV18; size: .; DNA: TGTGCCAGCTCACCGGGACAGGGAGGGGGCACTGAAGCTTTCTTT; CDR3: CASSPGQGGGTEAFF
J: TRBJ2-7; D: .; V: TRBV11-3; size: .; DNA: TGTGCCAGCAGCTTACAGGGGTCCCACGAGCAGTACTTC; CDR3: CASSLQGSHEQYF
J: TRBJ2-5; D: TRBD1; V: TRBV6-5; size: .; DNA: TGTGCCAGCAGTCTCTGGGACAGACAAGAGACCCAGTACTTC; CDR3: CASSLWDRQETQYF
J: TRBJ2-2; D: .; V: TRBV11-2; size: .; DNA: TGTGCCAGCAAGAGGATGGGCACCGGGGAGCTGTTTTTT; CDR3: CASKRMGTGELFF